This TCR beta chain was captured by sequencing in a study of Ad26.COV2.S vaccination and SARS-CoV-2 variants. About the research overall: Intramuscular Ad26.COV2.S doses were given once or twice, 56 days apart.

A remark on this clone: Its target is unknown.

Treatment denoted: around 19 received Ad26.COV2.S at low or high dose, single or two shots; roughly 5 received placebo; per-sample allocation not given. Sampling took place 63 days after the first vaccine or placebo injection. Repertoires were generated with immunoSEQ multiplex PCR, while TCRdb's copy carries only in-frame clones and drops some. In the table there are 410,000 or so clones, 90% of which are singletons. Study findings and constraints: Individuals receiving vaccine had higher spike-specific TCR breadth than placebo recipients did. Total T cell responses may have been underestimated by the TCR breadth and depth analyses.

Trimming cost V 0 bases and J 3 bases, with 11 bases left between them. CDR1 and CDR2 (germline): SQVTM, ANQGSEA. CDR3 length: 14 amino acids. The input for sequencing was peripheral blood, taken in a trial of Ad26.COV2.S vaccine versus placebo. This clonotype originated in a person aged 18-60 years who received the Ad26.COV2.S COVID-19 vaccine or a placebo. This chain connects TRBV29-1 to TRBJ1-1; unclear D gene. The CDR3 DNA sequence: TGCAGCGTTGAAGAAGGAGTACGGGACACTGAAGCTTTCTTT. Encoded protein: CSVEEGVRDTEAFF.